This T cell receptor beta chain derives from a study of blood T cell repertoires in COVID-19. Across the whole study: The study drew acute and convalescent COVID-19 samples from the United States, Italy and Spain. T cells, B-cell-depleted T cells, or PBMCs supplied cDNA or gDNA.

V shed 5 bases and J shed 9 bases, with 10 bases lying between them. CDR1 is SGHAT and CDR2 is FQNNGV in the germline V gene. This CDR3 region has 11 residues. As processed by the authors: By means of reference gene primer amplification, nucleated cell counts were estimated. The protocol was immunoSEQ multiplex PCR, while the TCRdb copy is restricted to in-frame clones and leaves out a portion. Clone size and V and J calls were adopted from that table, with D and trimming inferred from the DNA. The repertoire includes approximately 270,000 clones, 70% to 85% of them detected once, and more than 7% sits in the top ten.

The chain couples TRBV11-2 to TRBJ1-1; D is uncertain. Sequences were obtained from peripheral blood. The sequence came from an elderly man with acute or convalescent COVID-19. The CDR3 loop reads CASSPHQKAFF. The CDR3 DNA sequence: TGTGCCAGCAGCCCTCACCAGAAAGCTTTCTTT.